Presented here are 23 T cell receptor delta chains from one specimen sequenced in a study of gamma-delta T cells after stem cell transplantation. TCRdb redid the clone calls on the RT-PCR reads with CATT. The sample gives 1,200 or so delta-chain clones, 2.4% of which show up once; 25% to 40% is in the top ten. Sequencing was done on a sample of gamma-delta T cells. The receptors come from a human donor. It is not recorded whose cells these are; they may come from a transplant donor.

The table lists this clone with a few counts. A far larger clone is one base from this, pointing to a likely read error. The chain carries TRDV2 and TRDJ1; 7 nucleotides align to TRDD3. J was trimmed by 1 base and V by 3 bases; bases with no gene match: 16. In germline, CDR1 is GEAIGNYY, CDR2 EKD. This CDR3 contains 18 residues. The CDR3 sequence: CACDAMMGDTPRTDKLIF. CDR3 nucleotide sequence: TGTGCCTGTGACGCCATGATGGGGGACACTCCTCGCACCGATAAACTCATCTTT.

Concerning this clone: TCRdb shows a much larger clone's protein in place of this DNA's translation, and the two differ at residue 3, likely through a read error; the protein shown is translated from the DNA. This rearrangement joins TRDV2 to TRDJ1, with 8 bases lining up with TRDD3. After removal of 7 bases from V and 8 bases from J, the junction contained 14 bases not matched to a gene. This CDR3 is 14 amino acids long. Germline V gene lookup returns CDR1 GEAIGNYY and CDR2 EKD. The CDR3 region has the DNA TGTGCCTGGGACCCGTTACGGGGGGATAAAAAACTCATCTTT. This translates into CAWDPLRGDKKLIF.

Concerning this clone: TCRdb attributes to this sequence the protein of a much larger clone, which differs from the DNA translation at residue 4; a read error is likely, and the protein displayed is translated from the DNA. The chain couples TRDV2 to TRDJ1; 9 bases align to TRDD3. With V trimmed by 5 bases and J by 0 bases, 15 bases remained unmatched. CDR1 is GEAIGNYY and CDR2 is EKD in the germline V gene. The CDR3 is 18 amino acids. The CDR3 protein is CACGIVRGGYLYTDKLIF. The CDR3 region has the DNA TGTGCCTGTGGCATCGTACGAGGGGGATACCTGTACACCGATAAACTCATCTTT.

With regard to this clone: Given a far larger clone just one base away, this is likely a sequencing read error. The CDR3 DNA reads TGTGCCTGTGACACCCCTGGGGGACCGAGCTCCCGGGACACCCGACAGATGTTTTTC. It encodes CACDTPGGPSSRDTRQMFF. The gene calls are TRDV2 and TRDJ3; TRDD3 aligns across 8 bases. The CDR3 covers 19 residues. Looked up from germline, CDR1 is GEAIGNYY and CDR2 is EKD.

This clone is classed as medium-sized. Given a far larger clone just one base away, this is likely a sequencing read error. The chain recombines TRDV2 with TRDJ1; D perhaps matches TRDD3 (6 bases). Germline V gene data show CDR1 as GEAIGNYY and CDR2 as EKD. Trimming left V 5 bases short and J 1 base short, with 22 bases between. This CDR3 has 17 residues. The CDR3 region is CACGLVGASAITDKLIF. Written as DNA, the CDR3 is TGTGCCTGTGGCCTCGTGGGGGCTTCGGCAATCACCGATAAACTCATCTTT.

This clone has only a few counts. The TCRdb record carries a much larger clone's protein, which differs from this DNA's translation at residue 5; a read error is the likely cause, and the protein listed here is the DNA translation. J is TRDJ1 and V is TRDV2; 9 nucleotides align to TRDD3. V shed 3 bases, J shed 0 bases, and the junction held 10 bases outside the gene matches. This CDR3 has 17 residues. Germline CDR1 reads GEAIGNYY; CDR2 reads EKD. In DNA form, the CDR3 reads TGTGCCTGTGACGCCGTTGATGGGGGATATCACACCGATAAACTCATCTTT. Protein: CACDAVDGGYHTDKLIF.

V is TRDV2 and J is TRDJ1; TRDD3 matches 12 bases. The CDR3 extends over 18 amino acids. Germline V gene sequence: CDR1 GEAIGNYY, CDR2 EKD. V was pared by 2 bases and J by 0 bases, with 9 bases of the junction left unmatched. CDR3 sequence reads: CACDRVAGGYGNTDKLIF. CDR3 sequence (DNA): TGTGCCTGTGACAGAGTGGCTGGGGGATACGGCAACACCGATAAACTCATCTTT.

This clone has a handful of counts. The mismatch at residue 7 between this DNA's translation and the TCRdb protein of a much larger clone likely reflects a read error; the protein shown is translated from the DNA. Written as DNA, the CDR3 is TGTGCCTGTGACACCGTTGGTGGGGGATATCACACCGATAAACTCATCTTT. Its protein is CACDTVGGGYHTDKLIF. This chain joins TRDV2 and TRDJ1, with 9 bases identical to TRDD3. Germline-derived CDR1 and CDR2 are GEAIGNYY and EKD. This CDR3 has 17 amino acids. V dropped 0 bases and J dropped 0; count of bases not matched to a gene: 7.

Regarding this clone: This likely reflects a read error, since a far larger clone is one base away. This specimen includes other DNA sequences encoding the same CDR3. The V and J genes are TRDV2 and TRDJ1, with D possibly TRDD3 on 6 matching bases. V was cut by 1 base and J by 9 bases, with 20 bases left in between. The germline V gene has CDR1 GEAIGNYY and CDR2 EKD. The CDR3 runs 15 residues. The CDR3: CACDTLGTLPGELIF. The CDR3 bases are TGTGCCTGTGACACTTTGGGGACCCTACCTGGGGAACTCATCTTT.

By share, this clone ranks as large. The same CDR3 can be traced to other DNA sequences in this sample. This chain joins TRDV2 and TRDJ1, with 8 bases matching TRDD3. The CDR3 is made up of 14 amino acids. V was clipped by 2 bases and J by 1 base; unmatched bases: 2. Per germline, CDR1 GEAIGNYY and CDR2 EKD. CDR3 sequence reads: CACDSWGITDKLIF. In DNA form, the CDR3 reads TGTGCCTGTGACAGTTGGGGGATCACCGATAAACTCATCTTT.

In the case of this clone: The TCRdb protein, from a much larger clone, departs from this DNA's translation at residue 5, likely by read error; the protein shown derives from the DNA. The rearrangement links TRDV2 to TRDJ1; D perhaps matches TRDD3 (6 bases). The CDR3 runs 16 residues. V was cut by 3 bases and J by 2 bases, with 18 bases left in between. Per the germline V gene, CDR1 is GEAIGNYY and CDR2 is EKD. In nucleotides, the CDR3 is TGTGCCTGTGACCTCGTGGGGGCCTCCGGAACCGATAAACTCATCTTT. Its protein is CACDLVGASGTDKLIF.

Comments on this clone: TCRdb has a much larger clone's protein, which differs at residue 5 from the translation of this DNA, likely because of a read error; what is shown is the protein translated from the DNA. The rearrangement uses TRDV2 and TRDJ1; D is uncertain. Germline V gives CDR1 GEAIGNYY, CDR2 EKD. V was clipped by 3 bases and J by 4 bases, with 23 bases between them. CDR3 length: 17 residues. CDR3 DNA sequence: TGTGCCTGTGACTCCGTCCTCCGTCTCCCGCAAAACGATAAACTCATCTTT. Encoded protein: CACDSVLRLPQNDKLIF.

Worth noting for this clone: The protein given by TCRdb reflects a much larger clone and differs at residue 16 from this DNA's translation, likely from a read error; the protein shown is the DNA's translation. This rearrangement joins TRDV2 to TRDJ1, with 9 bases identical to TRDD3. Per germline, CDR1 GEAIGNYY and CDR2 EKD. The CDR3 extends over 19 amino acids. CDR3 sequence (DNA): TGTGCCTGTGACATGATCCTGGGGGATCCTAAACCTTACACCGATAACCTCATCTTT. Amino acid sequence: CACDMILGDPKPYTDNLIF.

Of note for this clone: TCRdb shows a much larger clone's protein in place of this DNA's translation, and the two differ at residue 14, likely through a read error; the protein shown is translated from the DNA. The rearrangement joins TRDV2 to TRDJ1, with TRDD3 matching over 13 bases. CDR1 and CDR2 from the germline V gene are GEAIGNYY and EKD. The CDR3 covers 17 residues. CDR3 protein: CACDALLGDTYTDNLIF. The DNA of the CDR3 is TGTGCCTGTGACGCCCTACTGGGGGATACGTACACCGATAACCTCATCTTT.

This clone was counted between two and nine times. This DNA's translation and the protein TCRdb lists, from a much larger clone, do not match at residue 5, likely due to a read error; the protein shown is translated from the DNA. V usage is TRDV2 and J usage is TRDJ1, with 11 nucleotides matching TRDD3. There are 19 residues in the CDR3. V lost 3 bases, J lost 0 bases, and 14 bases stayed unmatched. The germline V gene encodes CDR1 GEAIGNYY and CDR2 EKD. CDR3 DNA: TGTGCCTGTGACGCCGTCGGACTGGGGGATATCACGTACACCGATAAACTCATCTTT. Translating gives CACDAVGLGDITYTDKLIF.

Worth noting for this clone: This likely reflects a read error, since a far larger clone is one base away. J is TRDJ3 and V is TRDV2; 13 nucleotides agree with TRDD3. The CDR3 sequence is 26 residues long. Unmatched junction bases numbered 24, after V lost 0 bases and J lost 2 bases. From germline, CDR1 is GEAIGNYY and CDR2 EKD. The CDR3 bases are TGTGCCTGTGACACCGTAGGGGGTACTGGGGGATACGTGGAACGACATAGCCCCTGGGACACCCGACAGATGTTTTTC. It yields the protein CACDTVGGTGGYVERHSPWDTRQMFF.

Of note for this clone: TCRdb has a much larger clone's protein, which differs at residue 6 from the translation of this DNA, likely because of a read error; what is shown is the protein translated from the DNA. The chain uses TRDV2 and TRDJ1; TRDD3 agrees at 7 bases. The CDR3 sequence is 20 residues long. Trimming took 0 bases from V and 6 from J; bases not matched to a gene: 24. Germline CDR1 reads GEAIGNYY; CDR2 reads EKD. The CDR3: CACDTPTPQDFEGDRYKLIF. Here the CDR3 DNA reads TGTGCCTGTGACACCCCAACCCCTCAAGACTTCGAGGGGGATCGTTATAAACTCATCTTT.

This clone has only a few counts. The protein held in TCRdb is that of a much larger clone and does not match this DNA's translation at residue 3, likely because of a read error; the protein shown is translated from the DNA. The CDR3 protein is CAPDSLGDLGDKLIF. The CDR3 bases are TGTGCCCCTGACTCACTGGGGGATTTGGGCGATAAACTCATCTTT. V gene TRDV2 combines with J gene TRDJ1; 10 positions agree with TRDD3. There are 15 residues in the CDR3. Germline V gene data show CDR1 as GEAIGNYY and CDR2 as EKD. Trimming took 9 bases from V and 4 from J; bases not matched to a gene: 13.

This clone was observed a few times. With a far larger clone one base away, a read error is the likely cause. The CDR3 DNA follows: TGTGCCTGTGACACCGTCATCCTGGGGGATCTACCGCTTCGCTACACCGATAAACTCATCTTT. Translated, it gives CACDTVILGDLPLRYTDKLIF. The chain employs TRDV2 and TRDJ1; TRDD3 matches 9 bases. V shed 0 bases and J 0 bases; nucleotides not matched to a gene: 19. Germline V lookup: CDR1 GEAIGNYY, CDR2 EKD. The CDR3 is 21 residues long.

Regarding this clone: This likely stems from a read error, as it lies one base from a far larger clone. The chain uses TRDV2 and TRDJ1; 8 bases line up with TRDD3. V shed 4 bases and J 0 bases; nucleotides not matched to a gene: 18. This CDR3 is 19 amino acids long. Germline assignment: CDR1 GEAIGNYY and CDR2 EKD. CDR3 loop: CACDPITGGFLPYTDKLIF. The CDR3 DNA is TGTGCCTGTGATCCCATCACTGGGGGTTTTCTGCCCTACACCGATAAACTCATCTTT.

This clone was seen a handful of times. A far larger clone lies a single base away; this is likely a read error. The sample carries other DNA sequences with the same CDR3. The rearrangement links TRDV2 to TRDJ3, with a possible D match to TRDD3 (6 bases). This CDR3 has 19 amino acids. The germline V gene encodes CDR1 GEAIGNYY and CDR2 EKD. The CDR3 DNA sequence: TGTGCTTGTGACAGAGTGGCTGGGGAAAGCTCCTGGGACACCCGACAGATGTTTTTC. The encoded protein is CACDRVAGESSWDTRQMFF.

On this clone: TCRdb lists the protein of a much larger clone for this DNA, which differs at residue 11, so this is likely a read error; the protein given here is translated from the DNA itself. The V and J genes are TRDV2 and TRDJ1; TRDD3 agrees at 10 bases. V shed 4 bases and J 3 bases; nucleotides not matched to a gene: 10. Looked up from germline, CDR1 is GEAIGNYY and CDR2 is EKD. The length of the CDR3 is 16 residues. The CDR3 DNA reads TGTGCCTGTGATCTACTGGGGGATTCGAACGCCGATAAACTCATCTTT. Translating gives CACDLLGDSNADKLIF.

Comments on this clone: This sequence is one base from a far larger clone and is likely a read error. This sample also contains other DNA sequences that code for the same CDR3. The chain recombines TRDV2 with TRDJ1, with TRDD3 as a possible D gene (5 bases). Germline V gene data show CDR1 as GEAIGNYY and CDR2 as EKD. The CDR3 length is 15 residues. CDR3 sequence: CACDTLGVNTDKLIF. DNA for the CDR3: TGTGCCTGCGACACCCTGGGAGTTAACACCGATAAACTCATCTTT.